The clone carrying this T cell receptor (beta chain) has a handful of counts. No antigen is known for it. The entry originates in a study of molecular identifiers for immune sequencing clone quantification. Overall study results and limits: Clones of above 20 RNA copies carried over 97% of effector molecules; in naive cells they carried under 1%.

V gave up 4 bases and J gave up 3 bases, with 19 bases separating them. CDR3 size: 16 residues. From germline, CDR1 is MGHRA and CDR2 YSYEKL. TCRdb processed the PCR reads anew with MiXCR; each CDR3 protein has one entry. The sample contains tens of thousands of distinct CDR3 sequences, 15% to 20% of which appear only once. Naive CD8 T cells were FACS-sorted by CD8+CD4-CCR7+CD45RA+ markers. V gene TRBV4-1 combines with J gene TRBJ2-7, with D hard to call. The specimen was naive CD8+ T cells from blood, with Jurkat cell RNA spiked in. The subset was: FACS-sorted CD8+CD4-CCR7+CD45RA+ naive T cells. The clonotype originates from a human donor in good health. Some libraries in this study had Jurkat cell RNA spiked in. CDR3 in amino acids: CASSPLVNTARYEQYF. CDR3 DNA sequence: TGCGCCAGCAGCCCTTTGGTGAATACGGCGCGCTACGAGCAGTACTTC.